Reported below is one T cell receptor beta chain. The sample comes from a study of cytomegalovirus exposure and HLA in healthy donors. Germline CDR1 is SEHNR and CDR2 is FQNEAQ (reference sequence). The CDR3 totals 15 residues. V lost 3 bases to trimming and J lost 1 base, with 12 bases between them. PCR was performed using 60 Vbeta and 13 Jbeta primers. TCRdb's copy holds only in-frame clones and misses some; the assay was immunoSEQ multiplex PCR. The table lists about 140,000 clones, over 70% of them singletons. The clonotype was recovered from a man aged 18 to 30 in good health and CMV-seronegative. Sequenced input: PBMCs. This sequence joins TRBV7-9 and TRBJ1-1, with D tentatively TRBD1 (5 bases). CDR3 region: CASSLTTGRNTEAFF. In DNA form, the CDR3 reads TGTGCCAGCAGCTTGACAACAGGACGGAACACTGAAGCTTTCTTT. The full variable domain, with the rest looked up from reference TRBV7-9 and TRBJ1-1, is DTGVSQNPRHKITKRGQNVTFRCDPISEHNRLYWYRQTLGQGPEFLTYFQNEAQLEKSRLLSDRFSAERPKGSFSTLEIQRTEQGDSAMYLCASSLTTGRNTEAFFGQGTRLTVV.